What follows are 10 T cell receptor beta chains derived from one specimen sequenced in a study of spatial heterogeneity in lung cancer. TCRdb analysed the 5' RACE reads with MiXCR anew, one entry per CDR3 protein. The sample lists more than 80,000 distinct CDR3 sequences, approximately 12% occurring once. Time point given: sample taken at primary tumor resection. Unsorted tumor, nontumor lung tissue or cryopreserved PBMC supplied the whole RNA. The sample here was PBMCs, taken at surgery. Every receptor here comes from a male donor with early-stage non-small cell lung cancer.

The gene calls are TRBV29-1 and TRBJ2-4, with 8 bases matching TRBD1. CDR1 is SQVTM, CDR2 ANQGSEA, per germline. The junction had 22 bases not matched to a gene; V was cut back by 3 bases and J by 0 bases. The CDR3 contains 21 residues. In DNA, the CDR3 is TGCAGCGTTGAGGCTCCCCTGACAGGGGAACGGCTCCCCGTAGCCAAAAACATTCAGTACTTC. Translation: CSVEAPLTGERLPVAKNIQYF.

This chain connects TRBV30 to TRBJ1-1, with D perhaps TRBD1 (5 bases). CDR3 size: 14 residues. Between the trimmed V and J ends, which lost 4 bases and 7 bases, there was a span of 19 bases. CDR1 is GTSNPN, CDR2 SVGIG, per germline (reference sequence). The CDR3 coding sequence is TGTGCCTGGATCTCGAGGGAGGGGATACTTGAAGCTTTCTTT. As protein: CAWISREGILEAFF.

A few counts support this clonotype. The chain combines TRBV6-2 or TRBV6-3 with TRBJ2-2; 12 bases agree with TRBD2. There are 19 residues in the CDR3. Germline V gene sequence: CDR1 MNHEY, CDR2 SVGEGT. The trim removed 4 bases at V and 2 bases at J, leaving 11 bases unmatched. The chain's CDR3 is CASSLVFTSGRTNTGELFF. The DNA for the CDR3 is TGTGCCAGCAGTTTGGTTTTCACTAGCGGGAGGACCAACACCGGGGAGCTGTTTTTT.

This clonotype has just a few counts. The chain uses TRBV16 and TRBJ1-1, with D unresolved. The CDR3 consists of 13 residues. Germline V gene lookup returns CDR1 KGHSY and CDR2 FQNENV. The germline V and J ends were trimmed by 1 base and 1 base, with 4 bases remaining between them. For the CDR3, the DNA is TGTGCCAGCAGCCAATACCCGAACACTGAAGCTTTCTTT. Translated, it gives CASSQYPNTEAFF.

This clonotype was observed many times. The genes are TRBV9 and TRBJ2-1; D unclear. V was shortened by 4 bases and J by 0 bases, with 11 bases between the two germline ends. The germline CDR1 and CDR2 sequences are SGDLS and YYNGEE. This CDR3 is built from 15 residues. For the CDR3, the DNA is TGTGCCAGCAGCTCCCACCGGGCCTCCTACAATGAGCAGTTCTTC. As protein: CASSSHRASYNEQFF.

This clonotype was detected only a few times. The rearrangement joins TRBV3-1 to TRBJ2-5, with 9 bases matching TRBD1. The CDR3 totals 11 residues. V was pared by 6 bases and J by 8 bases, with 1 base of the junction left unmatched. Germline V lookup: CDR1 LGHDT, CDR2 YNNKEL (reference sequence). CDR3 amino acids: CASRDRGTQYF. CDR3 DNA: TGTGCCAGCAGGGACAGGGGAACCCAGTACTTC.

This clonotype was detected ten times or more. The J gene is TRBJ2-1, the V gene TRBV10-3, with D possibly called TRBD1 or TRBD2 (5 bases each). V lost 3 bases, J lost 0 bases, and 15 bases lay in between. The CDR3 runs 17 residues. Germline V gene sequence: CDR1 ENHRY, CDR2 SYGVKD. The DNA for the CDR3 is TGTGCCATCAGTGATCCCGGGACCCCGGACTCCTACAATGAGCAGTTCTTC. Protein sequence: CAISDPGTPDSYNEQFF.

The genes are TRBV24-1 and TRBJ1-1, with TRBD1 matching 7 bases. Germline V gene data show CDR1 as KGHDR and CDR2 as SFDVKD. Trimming cost V 4 bases and J 7 bases; bases outside gene matches: 8. CDR3 length equals 14 residues. CDR3 DNA sequence: TGTGCCACCAGTGACCCTACAGGGGCTGGTGAAGCTTTCTTT. This gives the protein CATSDPTGAGEAFF.

This clonotype was counted a few times. The V gene is TRBV20-1, the J gene TRBJ2-1, with TRBD2 identical over 7 bases. The V gene end was trimmed by 5 bases and the J gene end by 2 bases; junction bases not matched to a gene: 6. Germline V gene sequence: CDR1 DFQATT, CDR2 SNEGSKA (reference sequence). This CDR3 region has 14 residues. The CDR3 loop is CSAGLAVAYNEQFF. In nucleotides, the CDR3 is TGCAGTGCTGGTCTAGCGGTTGCCTACAATGAGCAGTTCTTC.

This clonotype turned up a few times. This sequence joins TRBV10-1 and TRBJ1-5; D unresolved. V lost 4 bases and J lost 5, with 6 bases in between. The CDR3 has 12 residues. Looked up from germline, CDR1 is WNHNN and CDR2 is SYGVQD (reference sequence). DNA for the CDR3: TGCGCCAGCAGTGCCTCTTATCAGCCCCAGCATTTT. Its translation: CASSASYQPQHF.